These 28 T cell receptor beta chains originate from one sample sequenced in a study of shared clonotypes between healthy human individuals. Generated by immunoSEQ multiplex PCR, the TCRdb table keeps only in-frame clones and is missing some. The table shows just over 2,000,000 clones, with approximately 95% occurring only once. Sequencing used naive CD4+ T cells sorted from blood. Specified subset: CD45RA+ positively selected. These receptors all stem from a man aged 18 to 30 in good health.

The chain joins TRBV18 to TRBJ1-2, with 7 bases fitting TRBD1. Germline-derived CDR1 and CDR2 are KGHSH and LQKENI. J was trimmed by 4 bases and V by 5 bases; bases with no gene match: 7. The CDR3 spans 14 residues. CDR3 sequence reads: CASSEQGQPYGYTF. The CDR3 nucleotides read TGTGCCAGCTCAGAACAGGGGCAACCCTATGGCTACACCTTC.

The rearrangement links TRBV6-6 to TRBJ2-1, with 8 nucleotides matching TRBD1. Trimming cost V 2 bases and J 2 bases; bases outside gene matches: 2. The CDR3 length is 15 residues. Germline CDR1 MNHNY, CDR2 SVGAGI (reference sequence). The CDR3 DNA follows: TGTGCCAGCAGTTACCGACAGGGGACCTACAATGAGCAGTTCTTC. It encodes CASSYRQGTYNEQFF.

This clone was seen only once. J is TRBJ1-1 and V is TRBV11-2; D is unclear. V lost 5 bases, J lost 11 bases, and 18 bases lay in between. The germline V gene encodes CDR1 SGHAT and CDR2 FQNNGV. The CDR3 sequence is 13 residues long. In DNA form, the CDR3 reads TGTGCCAGCAGCCGACCGGGTTTCTGGGCGGCTTTCTTT. This encodes CASSRPGFWAAFF.

CDR3 amino acids: CASSKERDPFYEQYF. The CDR3 DNA is TGTGCCAGCAGCAAAGAGCGGGACCCCTTTTACGAGCAGTACTTC. The V and J genes are TRBV21-1 and TRBJ2-7; TRBD2 was called by the table and not checked on the DNA. TRBV21-1 is described as a pseudogene. The CDR3 covers 15 residues.

CDR3 in amino acids: CASSLTRDARRGSGNTIYF. CDR3 DNA: TGTGCCAGCAGTTTAACCCGGGACGCCCGGCGTGGCTCTGGAAACACCATATATTTT. The chain has TRBV28 and TRBJ1-3, with D possibly TRBD1 on 5 matching bases. This CDR3 comprises 19 residues. V was clipped by 2 bases and J by 0 bases, with 20 bases between them. In germline, CDR1 is MDHEN, CDR2 SYDVKM. The whole variable domain, filled in from reference TRBV28 and TRBJ1-3, reads DVKVTQSSRYLVKRTGEKVFLECVQDMDHENMFWYRQDPGLGLRLIYFSYDVKMKEKGDIPEGYSVSREKKERFSLILESASTNQTSMYLCASSLTRDARRGSGNTIYFGEGSWLTVV.

This chain uses TRBV7-9 with TRBJ2-5; D is possibly TRBD1 (8 bases). The ends were cut back, 5 bases at V and 2 bases at J, with 15 bases in the middle. Germline CDR1 SEHNR, CDR2 FQNEAQ (reference sequence). The CDR3 extends over 15 amino acids. CDR3 loop: CASSTGQGGQETQYF. CDR3 DNA sequence: TGTGCCAGCAGCACAGGACAGGGAGGGCAAGAGACCCAGTACTTC.

V usage is TRBV5-1 and J usage is TRBJ1-4, with D possibly being TRBD1 (6 bases). Trimming took off 0 bases at V and 8 bases at J, with 11 bases between the two ends. Germline V gives CDR1 SGHRS, CDR2 YFSETQ. The CDR3 sequence is 14 residues long. The CDR3 reads CASSLAGVREKLFF. The CDR3, as DNA: TGCGCCAGCAGCTTGGCAGGGGTCCGGGAAAAACTGTTTTTT.

This rearrangement joins TRBV2 to TRBJ2-5; D remains ambiguous. The CDR3 is made up of 14 amino acids. The germline CDR1 and CDR2 sequences are SNHLY and FYNNEI. V lost 7 bases and J lost 2, with 14 bases in between. CDR3 region: CASNPGRMQETQYF. Written as DNA, the CDR3 is TGTGCCAGCAATCCCGGACGTATGCAAGAGACCCAGTACTTC.

This clone was observed a single time. This sequence joins TRBV10-3 and TRBJ1-6; D might be TRBD1 (6 bases). The germline gives CDR1 ENHRY, CDR2 SYGVKD. CDR3 size: 11 residues. V shed 5 bases and J shed 13 bases, with 9 bases lying between them. CDR3 nucleotides: TGTGCCATCAGTCAAGGGGGGCCCCTCCACTTT. Amino acids: CAISQGGPLHF.

V and J are TRBV25-1 and TRBJ1-4; perhaps TRBD1 as D (6 bases). The CDR3 sequence is 16 residues long. V gave up 3 bases and J gave up 6 bases, with 17 bases separating them. The germline gives CDR1 MGHDK, CDR2 SYGVNS. The CDR3 region is CASSETITGTYEKLFF. The CDR3 region has the DNA TGTGCCAGCAGTGAGACTATCACCGGGACATATGAAAAACTGTTTTTT.

This clone was seen at least ten times. The V and J genes are TRBV14 and TRBJ1-2; 7 bases agree with TRBD1. J was trimmed by 6 bases and V by 0 bases; bases with no gene match: 7. Germline V lookup: CDR1 SGHDN, CDR2 FVKESK. CDR3 length: 15 amino acids. Here the CDR3 reads CASSQDTDRVNGYTF. The CDR3, as DNA: TGTGCCAGCAGCCAAGATACCGACAGGGTGAATGGCTACACCTTC.

V gene TRBV2 combines with J gene TRBJ2-7; D is possibly TRBD1 (5 bases). Per germline, CDR1 SNHLY and CDR2 FYNNEI. The CDR3 sequence is 17 residues long. The ends were cut back, 2 bases at V and 0 bases at J, with 17 bases in the middle. The CDR3 loop is CASSETLQEIRSYEQYF. CDR3 DNA sequence: TGTGCCAGCAGTGAAACCCTACAGGAGATTCGCTCCTACGAGCAGTACTTC.

V and J are TRBV5-4 and TRBJ2-7, with 8 bases lining up with TRBD1. Per germline, CDR1 SGHNT and CDR2 YYREEE (reference sequence). This CDR3 has 15 amino acids. The J segment lost 2 bases and the V segment lost 0 bases, leaving 4 bases of the junction unmatched. CDR3 in DNA: TGTGCCAGCAGCTTGGGACAGGGGTCCCCCTACGAGCAGTACTTC. Encoded protein: CASSLGQGSPYEQYF.

The chain uses TRBV10-3 and TRBJ2-1; a possible D gene is TRBD2 (5 bases). Per the germline V gene, CDR1 is ENHRY and CDR2 is SYGVKD. This CDR3 spans 14 amino acids. Trimming pared 0 bases from V and 7 bases from J, leaving 10 bases between. The CDR3 region has the DNA TGTGCCATCAGTGAGTCTGGAGGAATGAATGAGCAGTTCTTC. This codes for CAISESGGMNEQFF.

This chain uses TRBV11-2 with TRBJ2-3; D is possibly TRBD2 (6 bases). The CDR3 has 17 residues. Trimming removed 0 bases at V and 0 bases at J, with 13 bases between. Germline V lookup: CDR1 SGHAT, CDR2 FQNNGV. In nucleotides, the CDR3 is TGTGCCAGCAGCTTAGACCCCCTCAGCGGGAGCACAGATACGCAGTATTTT. Residues: CASSLDPLSGSTDTQYF.

The chain uses TRBV10-1 and TRBJ2-3; 9 nucleotides agree with TRBD2. There are 17 residues in the CDR3. CDR1 is WNHNN and CDR2 is SYGVQD in the germline V gene (reference sequence). The J segment lost 5 bases and the V segment lost 0 bases, leaving 9 bases of the junction unmatched. The CDR3 DNA reads TGCGCCAGCAGTGAGTCTATGGCGGGAGGGCCTTTAGATACGCAGTATTTT. Translation: CASSESMAGGPLDTQYF.

The chain has TRBV6-6 and TRBJ2-7; D may be TRBD1 (6 bases). The germline V gene encodes CDR1 MNHNY and CDR2 SVGAGI (reference sequence). The CDR3 runs to 14 residues. V was cut by 6 bases and J by 0 bases, with 12 bases left in between. The CDR3 bases are TGTGCCAGCAGCGGACAGTCAGCCTCCTACGAGCAGTACTTC. As protein: CASSGQSASYEQYF.

The rearrangement uses TRBV18 and TRBJ2-2; D is ambiguous. The CDR3 loop spans 15 amino acids. V was shortened by 2 bases and J by 1 base, with 8 bases between the two germline ends. The V gene's germline CDR1 is KGHSH and CDR2 LQKENI. The CDR3 sequence: CASSPNWGNTGELFF. The CDR3 DNA sequence: TGTGCCAGCTCACCAAATTGGGGGAACACCGGGGAGCTGTTTTTT. Looking up the rest from reference TRBV18 and TRBJ2-2 gives the full variable domain: NAGVMQNPRHLVRRRGQEARLRCSPMKGHSHVYWYRQLPEEGLKFMVYLQKENIIDESGMPKERFSAEFPKEGPSILRIQQVVRGDSAAYFCASSPNWGNTGELFFGEGSRLTVL.

This clone was recorded once. The chain is built from TRBV5-1 and TRBJ2-7; TRBD1 agrees at 8 bases. With V trimmed by 0 bases and J by 5 bases, 7 bases remained unmatched. This CDR3 has 15 amino acids. The germline V gene has CDR1 SGHRS and CDR2 YFSETQ. The DNA for the CDR3 is TGCGCCAGCAGCTTGGGGGGCCAGGGGGCCCACGAGCAGTACTTC. Translation gives CASSLGGQGAHEQYF.

This chain uses TRBV19 with TRBJ1-1; no firm D call. There are 15 residues in the CDR3. V was shortened by 1 base and J by 0 bases, with 9 bases between the two germline ends. The germline V gene encodes CDR1 LNHDA and CDR2 SQIVND (reference sequence). The chain's CDR3 is CASSIVFGMNTEAFF. In DNA, the CDR3 is TGTGCCAGTAGTATAGTGTTCGGGATGAACACTGAAGCTTTCTTT.

V and J are TRBV27 and TRBJ2-2; 10 bases are a match to TRBD1. V dropped 6 bases and J dropped 4; count of bases not matched to a gene: 5. Germline V gene sequence: CDR1 MNHEY, CDR2 SMNVEV (reference sequence). CDR3 length equals 15 residues. CDR3 sequence: CASSSGTGVTGELFF. CDR3 coding DNA: TGTGCCAGCAGCTCCGGGACAGGGGTCACCGGGGAGCTGTTTTTT.

The chain uses TRBV28 and TRBJ1-4; a weak D match, TRBD1 (6 bases). The CDR3 runs to 14 residues. With 7 bases removed from V and 7 bases from J, the gap between germline ends came to 16 bases. Germline V gene data show CDR1 as MDHEN and CDR2 as SYDVKM. The CDR3 nucleotides read TGTGCCAGCAAAAGGTTTGGGGGCGGTGAAAAACTGTTTTTT. It specifies CASKRFGGGEKLFF.

This clone was recorded only once. CDR3 region: CASSYTTGEGEGNQPQHF. DNA of the CDR3: TGTGCCAGCAGCTACACCACAGGGGAGGGGGAGGGCAATCAGCCCCAGCATTTT. J is TRBJ1-5 and V is TRBV28, with 7 nucleotides matching TRBD1. The V gene end was trimmed by 6 bases and the J gene end by 2 bases; junction bases not matched to a gene: 16. Germline V gene lookup returns CDR1 MDHEN and CDR2 SYDVKM. The CDR3 spans 18 residues.

The V and J genes are TRBV10-3 and TRBJ2-1; D is possibly TRBD1 (5 bases). The CDR3 is made up of 15 amino acids. Germline assignment: CDR1 ENHRY and CDR2 SYGVKD. The V end was cut by 5 bases, the J end by 7 bases, with 18 bases between. The CDR3 DNA reads as TGTGCCATCAGTTTAGGTGTAGGGGATACAAATGAGCAGTTCTTC. Translation gives CAISLGVGDTNEQFF.

The chain recombines TRBV2 with TRBJ2-1; maybe TRBD2 (6 bases). The V gene's germline CDR1 is SNHLY and CDR2 FYNNEI. The CDR3 has 12 amino acids. The V and J ends lost 7 bases and 7 bases respectively, with 11 bases between them. The CDR3 nucleotides read TGTGCCAGCACCAAGGAGGGAAATGAGCAGTTCTTC. Translation: CASTKEGNEQFF.

V gene TRBV30 combines with J gene TRBJ2-7, with D unclear. Trimming shortened V by 3 bases and J by 7 bases, and 13 bases separated the two germline ends. Per the germline V gene, CDR1 is GTSNPN and CDR2 is SVGIG (reference sequence). The CDR3 runs to 12 residues. The CDR3 nucleotides read TGTGCCTGGAGGGGGATAAGTCGTGAGCAGTACTTC. Translating gives CAWRGISREQYF.

The chain recombines TRBV27 with TRBJ1-5; TRBD1 matches at 8 bases. V shed 6 bases, J shed 2 bases, and the junction held 9 bases outside the gene matches. The length of the CDR3 is 16 residues. Germline loops: CDR1 MNHEY, CDR2 SMNVEV (reference sequence). The CDR3 is CASSPRSTGGNQPQHF. Here the CDR3 DNA reads TGTGCCAGCAGCCCAAGGTCGACAGGGGGCAATCAGCCCCAGCATTTT.

This chain connects TRBV5-1 to TRBJ1-6; no definite D call. This CDR3 is 15 amino acids long. Trimming shortened V by 4 bases and J by 7 bases, and 15 bases separated the two germline ends. Germline CDR1 reads SGHRS; CDR2 reads YFSETQ. CDR3 loop: CASSAEEFWNSPLHF. CDR3 nucleotides: TGCGCCAGCAGCGCGGAAGAGTTCTGGAATTCACCCCTCCACTTT.